Reported below is one TCR beta chain. The data are from a study of blood T cell repertoires in COVID-19. Method: immunoSEQ multiplex PCR; TCRdb's copy keeps in-frame clones and lacks some. The data hold fewer than 200,000 clones, with 80% to 90% observed a single time. Sequencing was carried out using PBMCs or T cells enriched from blood (not recorded which). The TCR originated in a woman aged 45-65 years in a cohort exposed to, infected with or recovered from COVID-19 (not recorded which).

The CDR3 protein is CASSDGGGSQETQYF. CDR3 DNA: TGTGCCAGCAGTGATGGGGGAGGAAGCCAAGAGACCCAGTACTTC. The rearrangement joins TRBV2 to TRBJ2-5; D possibly corresponds to TRBD2 (6 bases). The V gene lost 3 bases and the J gene lost 1 base, with 12 bases spanning the gap. The germline gives CDR1 SNHLY, CDR2 FYNNEI. The CDR3 spans 15 residues.